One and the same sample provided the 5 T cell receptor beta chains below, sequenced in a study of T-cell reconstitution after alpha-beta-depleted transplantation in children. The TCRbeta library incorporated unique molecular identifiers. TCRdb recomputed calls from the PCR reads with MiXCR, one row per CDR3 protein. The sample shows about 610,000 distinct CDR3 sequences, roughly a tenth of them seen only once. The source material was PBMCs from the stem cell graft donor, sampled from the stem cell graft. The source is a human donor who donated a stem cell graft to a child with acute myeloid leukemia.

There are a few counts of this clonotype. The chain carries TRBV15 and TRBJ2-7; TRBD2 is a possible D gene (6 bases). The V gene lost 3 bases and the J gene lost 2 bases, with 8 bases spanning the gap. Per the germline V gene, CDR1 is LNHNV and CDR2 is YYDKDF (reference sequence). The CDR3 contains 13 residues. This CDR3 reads CATSRAGTYEQYF. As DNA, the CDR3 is TGTGCCACCAGCAGGGCGGGGACCTACGAGCAGTACTTC.

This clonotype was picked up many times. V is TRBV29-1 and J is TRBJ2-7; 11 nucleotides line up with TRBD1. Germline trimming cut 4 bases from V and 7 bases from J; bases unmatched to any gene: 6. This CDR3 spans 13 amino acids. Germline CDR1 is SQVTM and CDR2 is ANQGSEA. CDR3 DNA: TGCAGCGTTGTAAAGGACAGGGGGCGAGAGCAGTACTTC. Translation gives CSVVKDRGREQYF.

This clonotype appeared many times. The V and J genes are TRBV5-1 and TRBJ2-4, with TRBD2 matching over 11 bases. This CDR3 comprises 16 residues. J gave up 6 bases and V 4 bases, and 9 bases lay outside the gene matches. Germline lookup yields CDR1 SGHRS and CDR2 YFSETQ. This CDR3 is CASSRRTGTSGNIQYF. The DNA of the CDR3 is TGCGCCAGCAGCCGGAGGACGGGGACTAGCGGAAACATTCAGTACTTC.

This chain's CDR3 is CASSTPIGGETQYF. CDR3 DNA: TGTGCCAGCAGCACACCAATTGGGGGGGAGACCCAGTACTTC. The gene calls are TRBV7-8 and TRBJ2-5; a weak D match, TRBD2 (6 bases). Trimming left V 5 bases short and J 5 bases short, with 15 bases between. Germline CDR1 SGHVS, CDR2 FQNEAQ. This CDR3 region has 14 residues.

The DNA of the CDR3 is TGTGCCAGCAGCTTGAGGGCAGGGTTCGGTGAGCAGTTCTTC. It is translated as CASSLRAGFGEQFF. V usage is TRBV5-6 and J usage is TRBJ2-1; TRBD1 might be the D (5 bases). The V gene lost 1 base and the J gene lost 9 bases, with 14 bases spanning the gap. The CDR3 loop spans 14 amino acids. Per germline, CDR1 SGHDT and CDR2 YYEEEE.